The 25 T cell receptor beta chains presented below share a single source sample, sequenced in a study of OX40 agonist ivuxolimab in advanced cancers. Method: immunoSEQ multiplex PCR; TCRdb's copy keeps in-frame clones and lacks some. The sample lists 50,000 to 80,000 clones; 84% were seen once. This specimen consisted of CD4+ or CD8+ T cells sorted from blood, obtained in a trial of the OX40 agonist ivuxolimab. The source of these receptors is an adult with an advanced solid tumor such as melanoma, head and neck, liver or kidney cancer.

This clone appeared a few times. This chain links TRBV6-6 with TRBJ2-5, with TRBD1 matching over 8 bases. The DNA end favors TRBJ2-7, so the J call may be wrong. The length of the CDR3 is 16 residues. The germline CDR1 and CDR2 sequences are MNHNY and SVGAGI (reference sequence). CDR3 coding DNA: TGTGCCAGCAGGGACCAATACGGACAGGGAGGTTACGAGCAGTACTTC. Protein product: CASRDQYGQGGYEQYF.

This clone was detected a few times. The chain's CDR3 is CASSLGGTGVGSNYGYTF. The CDR3, as DNA: TGTGCCAGCAGCTTGGGGGGGACAGGGGTCGGAAGTAACTATGGCTACACCTTC. The rearrangement uses TRBV5-4 and TRBJ1-2, with 10 bases matching TRBD1. Germline trimming cut 0 bases from V and 1 base from J; bases unmatched to any gene: 9. This CDR3 region has 18 residues. Per the germline V gene, CDR1 is SGHNT and CDR2 is YYREEE (reference sequence).

As to this clone: This sample includes further DNA sequences coding for the same CDR3. The V call is TRBV5-1, the J call TRBJ2-5; maybe TRBD1 (6 bases). This CDR3 is built from 14 residues. Germline CDR1 reads SGHRS; CDR2 reads YFSETQ. V was clipped by 2 bases and J by 3 bases, with 11 bases between them. The CDR3, as DNA: TGCGCCAGCAGCTTACAGGGAACGGAAGAGACCCAGTACTTC. Translation gives CASSLQGTEETQYF.

This chain joins TRBV13 and TRBJ2-7; the match to TRBD1 covers 11 bases. Germline assignment: CDR1 PRHDT and CDR2 FYEKMQ (reference sequence). This CDR3 contains 16 residues. V was pared by 1 base and J by 0 bases, with 2 bases of the junction left unmatched. The CDR3 here is CASSLAGQGASYEQYF. For the CDR3, the DNA is TGTGCCAGCAGCTTAGCAGGACAGGGGGCCTCCTACGAGCAGTACTTC.

This rearrangement joins TRBV11-2 to TRBJ2-7, with D tentatively TRBD2 (6 bases). V was pared by 8 bases and J by 4 bases, with 15 bases between. The CDR3 loop spans 13 amino acids. Per the germline V gene, CDR1 is SGHAT and CDR2 is FQNNGV. The CDR3 nucleotides are TGTGCCAGCGTGTGGGAGGACCCTTACGAGCAGTACTTC. Translated: CASVWEDPYEQYF.

The chain carries TRBV7-2 and TRBJ1-1; D is perhaps TRBD1 (6 bases). V was pared by 1 base and J by 6 bases, with 12 bases between. CDR1 is SGHTA and CDR2 is FQGNSA in the germline V gene. The CDR3 sequence is 14 residues long. In DNA form, the CDR3 reads TGTGCCAGCAGCTTAGGCAAACAGGGCTCTGAAGCTTTCTTT. Translated, it gives CASSLGKQGSEAFF.

V is TRBV5-4 and J is TRBJ2-7; 9 bases are shared with TRBD1. Per germline, CDR1 SGHNT and CDR2 YYREEE (reference sequence). This CDR3 is 17 amino acids long. Unmatched junction bases numbered 9, after V lost 2 bases and J lost 0 bases. The CDR3 sequence is CASSFPVGQGSSYEQYF. The CDR3, as DNA: TGTGCCAGCAGCTTCCCCGTAGGACAGGGGTCCTCCTACGAGCAGTACTTC.

With respect to this clone: The same CDR3 is also encoded by other DNA sequences in this sample. This chain's CDR3 is CASSLAGEGEAFF. The DNA for the CDR3 is TGTGCCAGCAGCTTAGCAGGGGAAGGCGAAGCTTTCTTT. The rearrangement uses TRBV7-9 and TRBJ1-1, with D tentatively TRBD1 (5 bases). The length of the CDR3 is 13 residues. Trimming left V 0 bases short and J 8 bases short, with 10 bases between. From germline, CDR1 is SEHNR and CDR2 FQNEAQ (reference sequence).

For the CDR3, the DNA is TGCGCCAGCAGCTTGCCGGCGGCAGAGACCCAGTACTTC. Its protein product is CASSLPAAETQYF. The chain carries TRBV5-1 and TRBJ2-5; D is ambiguous. This CDR3 spans 13 amino acids. The V gene's germline CDR1 is SGHRS and CDR2 YFSETQ. V shed 1 base and J shed 4 bases, with 8 bases lying between them.

The chain employs TRBV27 and TRBJ2-7; TRBD1 matches 8 bases. Trimming removed 6 bases from V and 5 bases from J; junction bases left unmatched: 15. This CDR3 is 16 amino acids long. Germline CDR1 is MNHEY and CDR2 is SMNVEV (reference sequence). This chain's CDR3 is CASRALIDRGRDEQYF. As DNA, the CDR3 is TGTGCCAGCAGGGCCCTTATCGACAGGGGTAGGGACGAGCAGTACTTC.

This sequence joins TRBV2 and TRBJ1-1; TRBD1 agrees at 8 bases. CDR3 length: 13 amino acids. Trimming took 8 bases from V and 8 from J; bases not matched to a gene: 10. CDR1 is SNHLY and CDR2 is FYNNEI in the germline V gene. The CDR3 spells CASAGQGRTEAFF. Here the CDR3 DNA reads TGTGCCAGCGCAGGACAGGGCCGAACAGAAGCTTTCTTT.

The chain combines TRBV2 with TRBJ2-7; D may be TRBD2 (5 bases). This CDR3 comprises 14 residues. CDR1 is SNHLY and CDR2 is FYNNEI in the germline V gene. Trimming took 6 bases from V and 7 from J, leaving 19 bases between them. The CDR3 nucleotides read TGTGCCAGCAGACCCACCGGGCGTACGGGAGAGCAGTACTTC. Its translation: CASRPTGRTGEQYF.

The chain uses TRBV4-3 and TRBJ2-7, with D possibly being TRBD1 or TRBD2 (5 bases each). V lost 0 bases to trimming and J lost 0 bases, with 12 bases between them. Germline values: CDR1 LGHNA, CDR2 YSLEER. The CDR3 extends over 16 amino acids. The CDR3 DNA is TGCGCCAGCAGCCAAGATTTCCGGGGCCGCTCCTACGAGCAGTACTTC. Translating gives CASSQDFRGRSYEQYF.

J is TRBJ1-1 and V is TRBV6-6; a possible D gene is TRBD1 (6 bases). CDR3 size: 13 residues. The germline V gene encodes CDR1 MNHNY and CDR2 SVGAGI (reference sequence). The germline V and J ends were trimmed by 5 bases and 5 bases, with 12 bases remaining between them. The CDR3 nucleotides read TGTGCCAGCAGTAACCAGGGGAGTACTGAAGCTTTCTTT. It specifies CASSNQGSTEAFF.

CDR3 bases: TGTGCCAGCAGTTTTGACAGGGCCTATAATTCACCCCTCCACTTT. Translation gives CASSFDRAYNSPLHF. This rearrangement joins TRBV27 to TRBJ1-6, with 7 nucleotides matching TRBD1. Germline lookup yields CDR1 MNHEY and CDR2 SMNVEV (reference sequence). The junction had 1 base not matched to a gene; V was cut back by 3 bases and J by 2 bases. There are 15 residues in the CDR3.

The V call is TRBV2, the J call TRBJ1-2; 12 bases align to TRBD1. Germline CDR1 and CDR2: SNHLY and FYNNEI. Unmatched junction bases numbered 10, after V lost 7 bases and J lost 4 bases. The length of the CDR3 is 16 residues. CDR3 DNA sequence: TGTGCCAGCACGGGTACCGGGACAGGGGGCGCCTATGGCTACACCTTC. Protein sequence: CASTGTGTGGAYGYTF.

The CDR3 spells CARRAKWEAFF. The CDR3 bases are TGTGCCAGAAGGGCGAAATGGGAAGCTTTCTTT. This chain links TRBV2 with TRBJ1-1; D is uncertain. The CDR3 contains 11 residues. Germline V gene data show CDR1 as SNHLY and CDR2 as FYNNEI. The ends were cut back, 9 bases at V and 8 bases at J, with 13 bases in the middle.

The CDR3 DNA sequence: TGTGCCAGCAGTCCCAGCGGGGGCTCCTACAATGAGCAGTTCTTC. As protein: CASSPSGGSYNEQFF. This sequence joins TRBV28 and TRBJ2-1; 8 bases are a match to TRBD2. The CDR3 length is 15 residues. CDR1 is MDHEN and CDR2 is SYDVKM in the germline V gene. The V segment lost 5 bases and the J segment 0 bases; nucleotides outside the gene matches: 3. The complete variable domain, with remaining parts taken from reference TRBV28 and TRBJ2-1, reads DVKVTQSSRYLVKRTGEKVFLECVQDMDHENMFWYRQDPGLGLRLIYFSYDVKMKEKGDIPEGYSVSREKKERFSLILESASTNQTSMYLCASSPSGGSYNEQFFGPGTRLTVL.

This clone appeared a single time. The chain's CDR3 is CASSRTSLAHEQYF. In DNA form, the CDR3 reads TGTGCCAGCAGCCGGACTTCACTAGCCCACGAGCAGTACTTC. The chain uses TRBV11-2 and TRBJ2-7, with a weak D call TRBD2 (6 bases). This CDR3 region has 14 residues. Germline-derived CDR1 and CDR2 are SGHAT and FQNNGV. V lost 5 bases to trimming and J lost 5 bases, with 16 bases between them.

On this clone: The same CDR3 is also encoded by other DNA sequences in this sample. The rearrangement links TRBV11-1 to TRBJ1-3, with D possibly TRBD1 on 5 matching bases. Deletions cut 2 bases from V and 4 bases from J, with 12 bases between. The CDR3 length is 15 residues. Germline V gives CDR1 SGHAT, CDR2 FQDESV (reference sequence). CDR3 bases: TGTGCCAGCAGCTTAACAGGTTCGTCCGGAAACACCATATATTTT. Its protein is CASSLTGSSGNTIYF.

Only a few counts were recorded for this clone. The chain is built from TRBV28 and TRBJ2-1, with D possibly being TRBD2 (7 bases). The CDR3 contains 14 residues. V was clipped by 10 bases and J by 0 bases, with 13 bases between them. CDR1 and CDR2 from the germline V gene are MDHEN and SYDVKM. This CDR3 reads CAIKGGSSYNEQFF. CDR3 DNA: TGTGCCATCAAGGGGGGGAGCTCCTACAATGAGCAGTTCTTC.

The chain employs TRBV7-2 and TRBJ2-7; no clear D. Germline CDR1 is SGHTA and CDR2 is FQGNSA. The CDR3 has 16 amino acids. V lost 4 bases, J lost 0 bases, and 16 bases lay in between. The CDR3 protein is CASSSRRSTSSYEQYF. Here the CDR3 DNA reads TGTGCCAGCAGCTCCCGGCGCAGCACCAGCTCCTACGAGCAGTACTTC.

The chain has TRBV7-2 and TRBJ1-4, with a tentative D call TRBD1 (6 bases). V was clipped by 1 base and J by 5 bases, with 8 bases between them. Germline CDR1 is SGHTA and CDR2 is FQGNSA. This CDR3 has 14 amino acids. The DNA of the CDR3 is TGTGCCAGCAGCTTAGGGACAGCCAATGAAAAACTGTTTTTT. Translated, it gives CASSLGTANEKLFF. The full variable domain, rest sourced from reference TRBV7-2 and TRBJ1-4, is GAGVSQSPSNKVTEKGKDVELRCDPISGHTALYWYRQSLGQGLEFLIYFQGNSAPDKSGLPSDRFSAERTGGSVSTLTIQRTQQEDSAVYLCASSLGTANEKLFFGSGTQLSVL.

This rearrangement joins TRBV7-9 to TRBJ1-2, with D possibly matching TRBD1 (5 bases). CDR3 size: 16 residues. Trimming shortened V by 1 base and J by 0 bases, and 12 bases separated the two germline ends. Germline V gene sequence: CDR1 SEHNR, CDR2 FQNEAQ (reference sequence). This CDR3 is CASSLGAGLTNYGYTF. The CDR3 DNA is TGTGCCAGCAGCTTAGGGGCAGGGTTAACTAACTATGGCTACACCTTC.

In its sample, this clone was seen once. The chain employs TRBV19 and TRBJ2-5; D not certain. V was pared by 3 bases and J by 4 bases, with 9 bases between. CDR3 length: 13 amino acids. Germline-derived CDR1 and CDR2 are LNHDA and SQIVND (reference sequence). CDR3 protein: CASSIQSRETQYF. The DNA for the CDR3 is TGTGCCAGTAGTATCCAGAGCCGAGAGACCCAGTACTTC.